This passage covers 3 T cell receptor beta chains from one sample sequenced in a study of blood T cell repertoires in COVID-19. Sequencing was performed with immunoSEQ multiplex PCR; in TCRdb, only in-frame clones are kept and a portion is missing. In the table there are approximately 160,000 clones, about 74% of which are singletons. The sequenced sample consisted of peripheral blood. The receptors were sampled from a man aged 60 to 69 with acute or convalescent COVID-19.

V and J are TRBV9 and TRBJ2-7; 8 bases line up with TRBD1. Per germline, CDR1 SGDLS and CDR2 YYNGEE. This CDR3 has 13 residues. Losses at the gene ends were 3 bases for V and 3 bases for J; bases not matched to a gene: 2. The CDR3 nucleotides are TGTGCCAGCAGCGAGGGGACAGGCTACGAGCAGTACTTC. Translating gives CASSEGTGYEQYF.

The gene calls are TRBV5-4 and TRBJ2-5; 13 nucleotides align to TRBD2. The length of the CDR3 is 16 residues. CDR1 and CDR2 from the germline V gene are SGHNT and YYREEE (reference sequence). The V and J ends lost 5 bases and 4 bases, in that order; junction bases with no gene match: 8. CDR3 loop: CASRPGLAGDRETQYF. In DNA, the CDR3 is TGTGCCAGCAGACCAGGACTAGCGGGGGATCGAGAGACCCAGTACTTC.

The J gene is TRBJ1-1, the V gene TRBV5-6, with D possibly matching TRBD1 (5 bases). Trimming stripped 7 bases from V and 4 bases from J, with 11 bases between. CDR1 is SGHDT, CDR2 YYEEEE, per germline. The CDR3 covers 12 residues. The CDR3 nucleotides are TGTGCCAGCGGGGCGGGGGGCACTGAAGCTTTCTTT. Translation: CASGAGGTEAFF.